Only one count was recorded for the clone carrying this T cell receptor (beta chain). The data stem from a study of blood T cell repertoires in COVID-19. As for the study in general: The United States, Italy and Spain supplied acute and convalescent COVID-19 samples. Nucleic acid was either cDNA or gDNA, and it came from T cells, B-cell-depleted T cells, or PBMCs.

The CDR3 sequence is 15 residues long. The V end was cut by 4 bases, the J end by 0 bases, with 8 bases between. Per the germline V gene, CDR1 is KGHDR and CDR2 is SFDVKD. Original methodology: How many nucleated cells were present was estimated from reference gene primer amplification. Sequenced by immunoSEQ multiplex PCR; TCRdb stores in-frame clones only, minus some. That table is the source of V, J and clone size, and D and trimming were worked out from the DNA. The table lists some 130,000 clones, around 88% of them singletons. The sequence was obtained from a man in his fifties or sixties with acute or convalescent COVID-19. The sequencing input was peripheral blood. This chain links TRBV24-1 with TRBJ2-2, with D maybe TRBD1 (5 bases). The CDR3: CATSEPTANTGELFF. The DNA for the CDR3 is TGTGCCACCAGTGAACCGACAGCGAACACCGGGGAGCTGTTTTTT.